This record looks at one TCR beta chain sequence and its context. In the original processing: Amplification from reference gene primers served as the basis for estimated nucleated cell counts. Some clones are missing from TCRdb's copy, which holds only in-frame ones; the method was immunoSEQ multiplex PCR. V, J and clone size derive from that table, while D and trimming were established from the DNA sequence. This table has roughly 97,000 clones, about four fifths appearing once. The sample belongs to a study of blood T cell repertoires in COVID-19. Overall study context: The origin of the acute and convalescent COVID-19 samples was the United States, Italy and Spain. From T cells, B-cell-depleted T cells, or PBMCs came the material, which was cDNA or gDNA.

This sequence was found in a man between 60 and 70 years old with acute or convalescent COVID-19. The sample taken for sequencing was peripheral blood.

The DNA of the CDR3 is TGTGCCAGCAGCTCCAGGGGCTTGGAGACCCAGTACTTC. Encoded protein: CASSSRGLETQYF. The V and J genes are TRBV7-9 and TRBJ2-5; weak D call: TRBD1 (6 bases). CDR1 SEHNR and CDR2 FQNEAQ come from the germline V gene (reference sequence). The CDR3 spans 13 residues. Trimming took off 4 bases at V and 5 bases at J, with 11 bases between the two ends.